This TCR beta chain was captured in a study of T cell changes during pregnancy in multiple sclerosis. Profiling relied on immunoSEQ multiplex PCR, and the TCRdb table lists in-frame clones only, not all of them. This table holds about 59,000 clones, 80% to 95% found once. The CDR3 runs 15 residues. The germline V gene has CDR1 SGDLS and CDR2 YYNGEE. Losses at the gene ends were 0 bases for V and 3 bases for J; bases not matched to a gene: 6. The chain combines TRBV9 with TRBJ2-7; TRBD1 matches at 7 bases. The sample here was CD4+ T cells from peripheral blood mononuclear cells, taken before pregnancy. This TCR was sampled from a female donor with multiple sclerosis, enrolled in a pregnancy study. The CDR3: CASSVDRTGIYEQYF. In DNA, the CDR3 is TGTGCCAGCAGCGTAGACAGGACAGGAATCTACGAGCAGTACTTC.